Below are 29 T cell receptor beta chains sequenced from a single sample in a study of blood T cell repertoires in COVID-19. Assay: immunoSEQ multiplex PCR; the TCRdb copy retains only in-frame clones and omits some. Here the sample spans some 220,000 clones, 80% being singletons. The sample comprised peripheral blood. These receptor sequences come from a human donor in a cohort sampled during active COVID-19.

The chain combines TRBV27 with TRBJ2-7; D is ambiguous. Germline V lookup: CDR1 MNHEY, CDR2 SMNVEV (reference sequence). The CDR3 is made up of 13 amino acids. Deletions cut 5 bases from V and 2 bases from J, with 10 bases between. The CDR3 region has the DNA TGTGCCAGCAGTCTTGCCAGGACCTACGAGCAGTACTTC. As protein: CASSLARTYEQYF.

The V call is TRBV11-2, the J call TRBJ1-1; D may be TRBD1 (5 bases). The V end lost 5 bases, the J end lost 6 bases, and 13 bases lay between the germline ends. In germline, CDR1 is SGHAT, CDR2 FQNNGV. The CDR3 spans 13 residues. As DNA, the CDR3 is TGTGCCAGCAGCGAAGGGGAATGGGCTGAAGCTTTCTTT. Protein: CASSEGEWAEAFF. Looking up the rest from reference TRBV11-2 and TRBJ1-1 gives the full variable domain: EAGVAQSPRYKIIEKRQSVAFWCNPISGHATLYWYQQILGQGPKLLIQFQNNGVVDDSQLPKDRFSAERLKGVDSTLKIQPAKLEDSAVYLCASSEGEWAEAFFGQGTRLTVV.

Here the CDR3 reads CASSLSSGANVLTF. In DNA, the CDR3 is TGTGCCAGCAGTCTGTCCTCTGGGGCCAACGTCCTGACTTTC. The chain couples TRBV28 to TRBJ2-6; D gene unclear. The length of the CDR3 is 14 residues. V was trimmed by 5 bases and J by 0 bases, leaving 5 bases between them. Per germline, CDR1 MDHEN and CDR2 SYDVKM.

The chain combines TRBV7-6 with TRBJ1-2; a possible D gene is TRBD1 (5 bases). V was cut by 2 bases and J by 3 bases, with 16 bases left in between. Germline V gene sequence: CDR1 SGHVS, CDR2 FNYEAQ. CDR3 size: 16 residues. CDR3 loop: CASSLTGGGNYYGYTF. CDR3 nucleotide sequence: TGTGCCAGCAGCTTAACCGGGGGAGGTAATTACTATGGCTACACCTTC.

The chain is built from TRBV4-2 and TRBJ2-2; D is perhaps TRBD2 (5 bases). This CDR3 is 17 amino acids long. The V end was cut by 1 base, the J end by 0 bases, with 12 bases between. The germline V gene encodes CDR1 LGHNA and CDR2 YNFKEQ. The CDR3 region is CASSQGGAASNTGELFF. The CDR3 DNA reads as TGTGCCAGCAGCCAAGGTGGAGCGGCTTCGAACACCGGGGAGCTGTTTTTT.

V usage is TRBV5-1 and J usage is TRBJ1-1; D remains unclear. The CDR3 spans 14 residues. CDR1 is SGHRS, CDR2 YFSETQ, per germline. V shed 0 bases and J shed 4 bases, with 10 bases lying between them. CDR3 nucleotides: TGCGCCAGCAGCTTGGTTTGGGGAGGCACTGAAGCTTTCTTT. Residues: CASSLVWGGTEAFF.

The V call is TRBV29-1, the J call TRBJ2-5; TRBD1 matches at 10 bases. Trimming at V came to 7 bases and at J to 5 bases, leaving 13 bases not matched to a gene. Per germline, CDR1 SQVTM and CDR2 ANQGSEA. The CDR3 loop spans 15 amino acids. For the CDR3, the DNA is TGCAGCGCAGATGCGGGGACAGGGGTTAGGGAGACCCAGTACTTC. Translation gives CSADAGTGVRETQYF.

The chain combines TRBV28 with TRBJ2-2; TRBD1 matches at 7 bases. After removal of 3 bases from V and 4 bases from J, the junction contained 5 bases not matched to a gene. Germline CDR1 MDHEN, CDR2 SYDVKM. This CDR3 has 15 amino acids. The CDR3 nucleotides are TGTGCCAGCAGTTTCAACAGGGGTAGCACCGGGGAGCTGTTTTTT. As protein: CASSFNRGSTGELFF.

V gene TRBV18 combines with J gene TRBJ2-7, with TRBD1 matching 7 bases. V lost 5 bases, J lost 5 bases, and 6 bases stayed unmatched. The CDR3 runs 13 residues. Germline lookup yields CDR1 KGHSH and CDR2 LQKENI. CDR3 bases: TGTGCCAGCTCATCTATTGACAGGGACGAGCAGTACTTC. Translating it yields CASSSIDRDEQYF.

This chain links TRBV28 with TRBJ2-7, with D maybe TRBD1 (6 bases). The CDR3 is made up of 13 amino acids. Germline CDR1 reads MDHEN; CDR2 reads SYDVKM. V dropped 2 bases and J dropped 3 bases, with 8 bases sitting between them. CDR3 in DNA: TGTGCCAGCAGTTTAGGGGACATCTACGAGCAGTACTTC. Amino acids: CASSLGDIYEQYF.

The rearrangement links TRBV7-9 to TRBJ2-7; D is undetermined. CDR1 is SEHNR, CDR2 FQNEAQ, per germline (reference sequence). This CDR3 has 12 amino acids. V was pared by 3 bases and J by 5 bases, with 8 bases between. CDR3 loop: CASSFRVHEQYF. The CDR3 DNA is TGTGCCAGCAGCTTCCGGGTCCACGAGCAGTACTTC.

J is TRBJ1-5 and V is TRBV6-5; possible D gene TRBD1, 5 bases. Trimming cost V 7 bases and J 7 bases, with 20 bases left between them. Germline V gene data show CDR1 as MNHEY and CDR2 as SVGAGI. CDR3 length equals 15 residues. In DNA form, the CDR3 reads TGTGCCAGCACTATGAACTGGCAGGGCAGACAGCCCCAGCATTTT. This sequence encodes CASTMNWQGRQPQHF.

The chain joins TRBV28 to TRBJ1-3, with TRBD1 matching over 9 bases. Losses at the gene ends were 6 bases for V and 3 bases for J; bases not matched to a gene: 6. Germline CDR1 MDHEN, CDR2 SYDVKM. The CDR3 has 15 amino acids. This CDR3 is CASSLQGAFGNTIYF. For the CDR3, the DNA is TGTGCCAGCAGCCTACAGGGGGCATTTGGAAACACCATATATTTT.

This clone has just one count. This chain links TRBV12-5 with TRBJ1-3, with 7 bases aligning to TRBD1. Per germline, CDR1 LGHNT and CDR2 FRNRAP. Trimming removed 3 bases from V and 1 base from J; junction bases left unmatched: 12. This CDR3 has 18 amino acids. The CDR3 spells CASGFFSRDRPSGNTIYF. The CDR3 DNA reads TGTGCTAGTGGTTTTTTCTCACGGGACAGACCTTCTGGAAACACCATATATTTT. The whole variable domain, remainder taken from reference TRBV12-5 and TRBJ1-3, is DARVTQTPRHKVTEMGQEVTMRCQPILGHNTVFWYRQTMMQGLELLAYFRNRAPLDDSGMPKDRFSAEMPDATLATLKIQPSEPRDSAVYFCASGFFSRDRPSGNTIYFGEGSWLTVV.

CDR3 DNA sequence: TGCGCCAGCAGCTTAGGCGTTATTGGAGGAGAGACCCAGTACTTC. It yields the protein CASSLGVIGGETQYF. The chain links TRBV5-1 to TRBJ2-5; the D gene is possibly TRBD2 (5 bases). CDR3 length: 15 residues. Germline CDR1 and CDR2: SGHRS and YFSETQ. With 2 bases removed from V and 4 bases from J, the gap between germline ends came to 15 bases.

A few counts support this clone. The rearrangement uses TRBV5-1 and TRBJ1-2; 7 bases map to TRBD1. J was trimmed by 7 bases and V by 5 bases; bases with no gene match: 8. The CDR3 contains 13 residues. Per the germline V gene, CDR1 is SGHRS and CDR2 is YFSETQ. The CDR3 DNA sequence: TGCGCCAGCAGATCAGAGACAGGGTTTGGCTACACCTTC. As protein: CASRSETGFGYTF.

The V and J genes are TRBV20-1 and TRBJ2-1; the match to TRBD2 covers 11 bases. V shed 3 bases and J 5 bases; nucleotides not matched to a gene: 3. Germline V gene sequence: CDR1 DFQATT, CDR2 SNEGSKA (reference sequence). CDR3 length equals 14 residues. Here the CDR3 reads CSASSGLADNEQFF. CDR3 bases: TGCAGTGCTAGTTCGGGACTAGCGGACAATGAGCAGTTCTTC.

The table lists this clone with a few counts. Written as DNA, the CDR3 is TGCGCCAGCAGCGCTGGGGACAGAACATATGGCTACACCTTC. This encodes CASSAGDRTYGYTF. The chain is built from TRBV5-1 and TRBJ1-2; TRBD1 matches at 7 bases. The V and J ends lost 4 bases and 5 bases, in that order; junction bases with no gene match: 8. This CDR3 comprises 14 residues. The germline CDR1 and CDR2 sequences are SGHRS and YFSETQ.

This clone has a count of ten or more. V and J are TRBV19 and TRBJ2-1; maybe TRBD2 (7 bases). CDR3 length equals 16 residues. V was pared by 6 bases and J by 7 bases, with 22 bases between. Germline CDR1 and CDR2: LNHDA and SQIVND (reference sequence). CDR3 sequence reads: CASSPRNGGGGNEQFF. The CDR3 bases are TGTGCCAGTAGCCCGAGGAACGGGGGAGGGGGGAATGAGCAGTTCTTC.

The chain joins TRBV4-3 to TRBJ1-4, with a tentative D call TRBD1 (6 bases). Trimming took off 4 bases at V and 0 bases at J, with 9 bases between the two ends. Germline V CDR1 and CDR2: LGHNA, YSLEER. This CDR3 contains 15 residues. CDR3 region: CASSPRTATNEKLFF. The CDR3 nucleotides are TGCGCCAGCAGCCCCCGGACAGCAACTAATGAAAAACTGTTTTTT.

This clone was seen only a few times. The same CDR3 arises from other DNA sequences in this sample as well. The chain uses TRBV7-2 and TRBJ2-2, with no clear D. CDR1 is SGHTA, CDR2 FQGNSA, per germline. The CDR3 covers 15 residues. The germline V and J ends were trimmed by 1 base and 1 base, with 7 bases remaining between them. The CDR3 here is CASSLGRENTGELFF. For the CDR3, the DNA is TGTGCCAGCAGCTTAGGTCGAGAGAACACCGGGGAGCTGTTTTTT.

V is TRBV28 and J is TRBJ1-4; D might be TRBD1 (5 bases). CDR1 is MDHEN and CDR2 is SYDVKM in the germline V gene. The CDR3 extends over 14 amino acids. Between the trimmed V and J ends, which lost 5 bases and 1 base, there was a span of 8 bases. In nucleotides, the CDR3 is TGTGCCAGCAGTGTGACAGTAACTAATGAAAAACTGTTTTTT. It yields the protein CASSVTVTNEKLFF.

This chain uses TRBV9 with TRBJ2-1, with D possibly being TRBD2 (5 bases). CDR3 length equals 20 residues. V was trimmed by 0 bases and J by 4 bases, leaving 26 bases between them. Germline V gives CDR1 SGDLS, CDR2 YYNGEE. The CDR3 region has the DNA TGTGCCAGCAGCGTAGGTCCGAGTGAAGGACTCGGGGTCCCTTACAATGAGCAGTTCTTC. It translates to CASSVGPSEGLGVPYNEQFF.

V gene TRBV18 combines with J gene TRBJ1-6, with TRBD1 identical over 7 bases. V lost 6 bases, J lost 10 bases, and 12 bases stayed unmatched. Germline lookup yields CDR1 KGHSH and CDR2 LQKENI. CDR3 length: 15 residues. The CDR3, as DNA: TGTGCCAGCTCGCCTACAGGGGATAAAGCGTCACCCCTCCACTTT. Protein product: CASSPTGDKASPLHF.

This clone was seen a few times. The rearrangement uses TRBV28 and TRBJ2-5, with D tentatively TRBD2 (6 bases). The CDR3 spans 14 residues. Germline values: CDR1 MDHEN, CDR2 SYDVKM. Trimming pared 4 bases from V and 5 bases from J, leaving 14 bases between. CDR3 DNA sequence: TGTGCCAGCAGTTACACCGGGAGAGCGGAGACCCAGTACTTC. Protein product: CASSYTGRAETQYF.

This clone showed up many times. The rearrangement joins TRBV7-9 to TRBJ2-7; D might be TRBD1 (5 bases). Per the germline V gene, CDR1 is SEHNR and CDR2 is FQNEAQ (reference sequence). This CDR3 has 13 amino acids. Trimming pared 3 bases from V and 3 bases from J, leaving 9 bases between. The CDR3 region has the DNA TGTGCCAGCAGCTTCGACAGCTACTACGAGCAGTACTTC. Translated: CASSFDSYYEQYF.

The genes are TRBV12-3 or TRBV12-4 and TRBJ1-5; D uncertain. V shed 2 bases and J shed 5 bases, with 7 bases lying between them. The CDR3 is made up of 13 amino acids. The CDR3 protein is CASSLSADQPQHF. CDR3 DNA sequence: TGTGCCAGCAGTTTAAGCGCTGATCAGCCCCAGCATTTT.

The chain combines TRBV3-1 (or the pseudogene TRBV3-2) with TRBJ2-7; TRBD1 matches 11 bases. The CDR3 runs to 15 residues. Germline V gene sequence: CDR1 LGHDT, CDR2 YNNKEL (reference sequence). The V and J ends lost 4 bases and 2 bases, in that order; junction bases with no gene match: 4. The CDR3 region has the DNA TGTGCCAGCAGCCTGGGACAGGGGGGGCCCTACGAGCAGTACTTC. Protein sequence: CASSLGQGGPYEQYF.

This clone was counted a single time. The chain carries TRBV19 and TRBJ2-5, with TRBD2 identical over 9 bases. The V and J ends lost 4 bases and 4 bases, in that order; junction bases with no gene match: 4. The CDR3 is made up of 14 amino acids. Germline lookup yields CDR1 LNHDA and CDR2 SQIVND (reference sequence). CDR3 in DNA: TGTGCCAGTAGTACCGCTAGCGGGGTAGAGACCCAGTACTTC. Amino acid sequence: CASSTASGVETQYF.